The TCR beta chain described here comes from a study of blood T cell repertoires in COVID-19. Study overall: Spain, Italy and the United States supplied samples that represented acute and convalescent COVID-19. T cells, B-cell-depleted T cells, or PBMCs provided the cDNA or gDNA that served as material.

During active infection, Seattle patients enrolled and were then monitored through disease. Germline lookup yields CDR1 SGDLS and CDR2 YYNGEE. Trimming pared 3 bases from V and 7 bases from J, leaving 17 bases between. The CDR3 is 15 residues long. How the authors handled the data: Reference gene primer amplification yielded estimated nucleated cell counts. Sequencing was performed with immunoSEQ multiplex PCR; in TCRdb, only in-frame clones are kept and a portion is missing. For V, J and clone size, that table is used; D and trimming come from the DNA. The sample yields roughly 300,000 clones, roughly 90% seen once.

What was sequenced was peripheral blood. The rearrangement joins TRBV9 to TRBJ1-3; no clear D gene. The receptor comes from a woman aged 25 to 39 with COVID-19, enrolled during active disease. The CDR3 DNA reads TGTGCCAGCAGCGAGCAGCCGAGTCCCGGGAACACCATATATTTT. It translates to CASSEQPSPGNTIYF.